The rows below give T cell receptor beta chains drawn from one sample of a study of blood T cell repertoires in COVID-19. Produced via immunoSEQ multiplex PCR; TCRdb's table is partial and in-frame only. The data hold 300,000 to 400,000 clones, with approximately 86% observed a single time. Sequencing was carried out using PBMCs or T cells enriched from blood (not recorded which). The source is a woman aged 40 to 50 with acute COVID-19. The CDR3 runs from the conserved cysteine through the conserved F or W. Each record gives: CDR3 DNA, CDR3 protein, J gene, D gene, clone size, V gene. The D gene is left open where the match is weak. Rows give clone size only sometimes, using once, few, many, or a class for an expanded clone.

TGTGCCAGCAGCGCGGGGATAAACACTGAAGCTTTCTTT	CASSAGINTEAFF	TRBJ1-1	.	.	TRBV5-4
TGCGCCAGCAGCCTCCTCGGGACAGAGAAAGGCTACACCTTC	CASSLLGTEKGYTF	TRBJ1-2	TRBD1	.	TRBV4-3
TGTGCCAGTAGTACAGGGGCTGGAGGAAACACCATATATTTT	CASSTGAGGNTIYF	TRBJ1-3	.	.	TRBV19
TGTGCCAGCAGCGTAGATGGGGGAGGGAAGTACAATGAGCAGTTCTTC	CASSVDGGGKYNEQFF	TRBJ2-1	TRBD2	.	TRBV9
TGTGCCAGCAGCCAAGTGGAGGGACAGGGCTACACTGAAGCTTTCTTT	CASSQVEGQGYTEAFF	TRBJ1-1	TRBD1	.	TRBV4-2
TGTGCCAGCAGCTTAGACAGGGGAACATCTAATGAAAAACTGTTTTTT	CASSLDRGTSNEKLFF	TRBJ1-4	.	.	TRBV11-2
TGTGCCAGCAGCCAACGAGTCACAGGGGCTGGGGCCAACGTCCTGACTTTC	CASSQRVTGAGANVLTF	TRBJ2-6	TRBD1	once	TRBV7-9
TGTGCCACCAGCAGACCCCCGGGACAGGGGTACGAGCAGTACTTC	CATSRPPGQGYEQYF	TRBJ2-7	TRBD1	.	TRBV15
TGTGCCAGCAGTGAGCTGGACAGGAGGTTTAGCAATCAGCCCCAGCATTTT	CASSELDRRFSNQPQHF	TRBJ1-5	TRBD1	.	TRBV28
TGTGCCAGCTCACCCGACAGGGACTATGGCTACACCTTC	CASSPDRDYGYTF	TRBJ1-2	TRBD1	.	TRBV18
TGTGCCAGCAGTTTGCGCCCCGGGGAGCTGTTTTTT	CASSLRPGELFF	TRBJ2-2	.	.	TRBV27
TGTGCCAGCAGTACAACAGGGTCGGGCCAAGAGACCCAGTACTTC	CASSTTGSGQETQYF	TRBJ2-5	.	.	TRBV28
TGTGCCAGCAGTGAAGTTGTAGGGGGGGCCTTC	CASSEVVGGAF	TRBJ1-2	.	.	TRBV2
TGTGCCAGTGGACGTCCGTGGGACTCTTCTAGCACAGATACGCAGTATTTT	CASGRPWDSSSTDTQYF	TRBJ2-3	.	.	TRBV7-2
TGTGCCAGCAGCTTAACCGGGGTCGTTTCACCCCTCCACTTT	CASSLTGVVSPLHF	TRBJ1-6	.	few	TRBV7-2
TGTGCCAGTAGTGCCTCCCGGGTGGGGGCCCCCAATCAGCCCCAGCATTTT	CASSASRVGAPNQPQHF	TRBJ1-5	.	.	TRBV19
TGTGCCAGCAGCGTAGCGTCGTCCGGGAACACTGAAGCTTTCTTT	CASSVASSGNTEAFF	TRBJ1-1	.	.	TRBV9
TGTGCCAGTAGTATAGAGTTTAGGGGTTTTGACTATGGCTACACCTTC	CASSIEFRGFDYGYTF	TRBJ1-2	.	.	TRBV19
TGTGCCAGCAGCGGCGCGGGACAGAATAATTCACCCCTCCACTTT	CASSGAGQNNSPLHF	TRBJ1-6	TRBD1	.	TRBV9
TGTGCCAGCACCACAGCCCTAGCGGGAGGCTACGAGCAGTACTTC	CASTTALAGGYEQYF	TRBJ2-7	TRBD2	.	TRBV27
TGTGCCAGCAGTGAGACCGCGGGGGGCATGAAAAACATTCAGTACTTC	CASSETAGGMKNIQYF	TRBJ2-4	TRBD2	.	TRBV6-1
TGCAGTGCTAGTACGGGGAGTGGGTCCTACGAGCAGTACTTC	CSASTGSGSYEQYF	TRBJ2-7	.	.	TRBV20-1
TGTGCCAGCAGCCAAGATCGGGGGCCCCAGCATTTT	CASSQDRGPQHF	TRBJ1-5	.	.	TRBV14
TGTGCCAGCAGCCCCAACAGGGGGAGGAATCAGCCCCAGCATTTT	CASSPNRGRNQPQHF	TRBJ1-5	TRBD1	.	TRBV7-2
TGTGCCAGCAGTAAGACAGGGATCGGCTACGAGCAGTACTTC	CASSKTGIGYEQYF	TRBJ2-7	TRBD1	.	TRBV6-5
TGTGCCAGCAGTTCCGGGACAGGGGGCTCTTCACCCCTCCACTTT	CASSSGTGGSSPLHF	TRBJ1-6	TRBD1	.	TRBV28
TGTGCCAGCAGCCTGGACAGGGCAAACTATGGCTACACCTTC	CASSLDRANYGYTF	TRBJ1-2	TRBD1	once	TRBV6-5
TGTGCCAGCAGCTCAATTCCGGACAGTTATGGCTACACCTTC	CASSSIPDSYGYTF	TRBJ1-2	.	.	TRBV7-9
TGTGCCATCAGGGAGGACATAGATGTAACGAACACCGGGGAGCTGTTTTTT	CAIREDIDVTNTGELFF	TRBJ2-2	.	.	TRBV10-3
TGTGCCAGCAGCTTATTTTGGGACAGGGGTGGGGAGACCCAGTACTTC	CASSLFWDRGGETQYF	TRBJ2-5	TRBD1	once	TRBV7-9
TGTGCCAGCAGTTCGGGGATCAATGAGCAGTTCTTC	CASSSGINEQFF	TRBJ2-1	.	few	TRBV5-4
TGTGCCAGCAGCGACGGACAGTTTAACGTTCAGTACTTC	CASSDGQFNVQYF	TRBJ2-4	.	.	TRBV5-4
TGTGCCAGCAGTAGGGACAGTCTAGCCAAAAACATTCAGTACTTC	CASSRDSLAKNIQYF	TRBJ2-4	TRBD1	few	TRBV14
TGTGCCAGCAGTGAAGCATTGGTTAGCACTGAAGCTTTCTTT	CASSEALVSTEAFF	TRBJ1-1	.	few	TRBV2
TGTGCCAGCAGTCCCTGGACATCGAGGATGAACACTGAAGCTTTCTTT	CASSPWTSRMNTEAFF	TRBJ1-1	.	.	TRBV28
TGTGCCAGCCGACAGCAACTGAACACTGAAGCTTTCTTT	CASRQQLNTEAFF	TRBJ1-1	.	.	TRBV12-3/TRBV12-4
TGCGCCAGCAGTTCAAGTCGGGGGTTTACAGATACGCAGTATTTT	CASSSSRGFTDTQYF	TRBJ2-3	.	few	TRBV10-1
TGTGCCAGCAGTTACACCCTGGGCGCCGGGGGGAACTATGGCTACACCTTC	CASSYTLGAGGNYGYTF	TRBJ1-2	.	.	TRBV6-2/TRBV6-3
TGTGCCATCAGTGGGAGGGGCTACAACACTGAAGCTTTCTTT	CAISGRGYNTEAFF	TRBJ1-1	.	.	TRBV10-3
TGTGCCAGCAGTGGGGGACTACAACACAATGAGCAGTTCTTC	CASSGGLQHNEQFF	TRBJ2-1	TRBD2	.	TRBV25-1